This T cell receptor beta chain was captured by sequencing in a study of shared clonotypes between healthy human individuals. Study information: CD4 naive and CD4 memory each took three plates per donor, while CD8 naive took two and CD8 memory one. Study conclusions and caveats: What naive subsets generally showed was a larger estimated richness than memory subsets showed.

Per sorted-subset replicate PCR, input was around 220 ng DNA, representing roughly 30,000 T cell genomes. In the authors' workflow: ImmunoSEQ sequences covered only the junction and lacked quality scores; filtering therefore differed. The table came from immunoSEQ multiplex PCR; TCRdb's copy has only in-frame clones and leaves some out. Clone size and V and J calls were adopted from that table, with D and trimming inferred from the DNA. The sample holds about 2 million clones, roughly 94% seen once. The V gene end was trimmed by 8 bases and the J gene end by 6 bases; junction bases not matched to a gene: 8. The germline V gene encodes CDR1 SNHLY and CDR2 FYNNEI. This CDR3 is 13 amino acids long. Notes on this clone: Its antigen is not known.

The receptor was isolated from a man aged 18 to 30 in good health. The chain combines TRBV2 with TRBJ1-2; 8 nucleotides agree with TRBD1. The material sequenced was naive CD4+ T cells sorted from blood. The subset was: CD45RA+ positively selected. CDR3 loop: CASGLTGVDGYTF. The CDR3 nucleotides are TGTGCCAGCGGACTGACAGGGGTTGATGGCTACACCTTC.